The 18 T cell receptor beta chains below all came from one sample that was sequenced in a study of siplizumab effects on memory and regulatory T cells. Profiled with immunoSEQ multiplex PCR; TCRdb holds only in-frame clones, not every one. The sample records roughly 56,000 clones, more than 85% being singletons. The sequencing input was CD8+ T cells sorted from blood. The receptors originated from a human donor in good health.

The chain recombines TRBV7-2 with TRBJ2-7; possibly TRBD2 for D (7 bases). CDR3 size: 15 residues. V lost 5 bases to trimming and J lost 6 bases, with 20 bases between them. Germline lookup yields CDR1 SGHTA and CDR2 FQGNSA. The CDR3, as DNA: TGTGCCAGCAGCGGGGGGGCTAGCCGTGCGCGCGAGCAGTACTTC. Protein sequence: CASSGGASRAREQYF. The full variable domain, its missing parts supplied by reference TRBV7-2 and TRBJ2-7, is GAGVSQSPSNKVTEKGKDVELRCDPISGHTALYWYRQSLGQGLEFLIYFQGNSAPDKSGLPSDRFSAERTGGSVSTLTIQRTQQEDSAVYLCASSGGASRAREQYFGPGTRLTVT.

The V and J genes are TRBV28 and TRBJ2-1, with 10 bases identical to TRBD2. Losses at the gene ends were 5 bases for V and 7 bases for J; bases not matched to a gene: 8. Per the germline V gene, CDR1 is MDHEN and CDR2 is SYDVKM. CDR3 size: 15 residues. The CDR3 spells CASSLTSGVGNEQFF. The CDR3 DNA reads TGTGCCAGCAGTCTCACTAGCGGGGTGGGGAATGAGCAGTTCTTC.

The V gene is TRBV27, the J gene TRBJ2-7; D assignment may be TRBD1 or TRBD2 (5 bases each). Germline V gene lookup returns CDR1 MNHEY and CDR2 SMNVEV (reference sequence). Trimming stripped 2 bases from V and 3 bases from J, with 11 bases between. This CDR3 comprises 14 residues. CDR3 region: CASSLAWDGYEQYF. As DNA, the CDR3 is TGTGCCAGCAGTTTAGCTTGGGACGGCTACGAGCAGTACTTC.

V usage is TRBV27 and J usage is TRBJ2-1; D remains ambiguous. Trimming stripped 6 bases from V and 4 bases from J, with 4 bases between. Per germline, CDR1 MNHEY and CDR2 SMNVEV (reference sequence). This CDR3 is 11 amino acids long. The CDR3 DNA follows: TGTGCCAGCAGCACATACAATGAGCAGTTCTTC. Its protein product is CASSTYNEQFF.

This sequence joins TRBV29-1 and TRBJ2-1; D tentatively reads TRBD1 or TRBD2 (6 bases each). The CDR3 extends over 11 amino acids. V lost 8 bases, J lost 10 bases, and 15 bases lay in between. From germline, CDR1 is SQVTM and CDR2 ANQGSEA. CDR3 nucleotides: TGCAGCTCCGAGGGGGGAGGCGAGCAGTTCTTC. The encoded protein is CSSEGGGEQFF.

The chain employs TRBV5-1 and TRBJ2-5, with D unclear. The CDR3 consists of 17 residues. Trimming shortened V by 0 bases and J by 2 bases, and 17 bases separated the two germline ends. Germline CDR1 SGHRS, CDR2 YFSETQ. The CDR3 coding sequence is TGCGCCAGCAGCTTGGCCGACGCTTGGTACACACAAGAGACCCAGTACTTC. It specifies CASSLADAWYTQETQYF.

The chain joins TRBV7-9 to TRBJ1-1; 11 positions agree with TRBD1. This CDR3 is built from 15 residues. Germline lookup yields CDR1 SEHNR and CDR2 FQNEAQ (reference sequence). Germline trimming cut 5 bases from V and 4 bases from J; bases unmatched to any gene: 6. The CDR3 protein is CASSLGQGVLTEAFF. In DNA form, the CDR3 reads TGTGCCAGCAGCCTGGGACAGGGGGTTCTCACTGAAGCTTTCTTT.

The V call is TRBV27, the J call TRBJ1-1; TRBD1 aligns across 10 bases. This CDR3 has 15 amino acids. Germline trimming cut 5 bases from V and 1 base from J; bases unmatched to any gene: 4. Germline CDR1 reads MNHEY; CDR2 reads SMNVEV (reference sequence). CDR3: CASSLGQGGNTEAFF. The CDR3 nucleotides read TGTGCCAGCAGTCTCGGACAGGGGGGGAACACTGAAGCTTTCTTT.

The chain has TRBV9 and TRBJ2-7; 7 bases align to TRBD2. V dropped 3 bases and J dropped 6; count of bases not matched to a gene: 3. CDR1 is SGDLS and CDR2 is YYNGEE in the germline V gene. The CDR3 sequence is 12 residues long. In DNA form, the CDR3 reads TGTGCCAGCAGCGGGACTAGAGGCGAGCAGTACTTC. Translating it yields CASSGTRGEQYF.

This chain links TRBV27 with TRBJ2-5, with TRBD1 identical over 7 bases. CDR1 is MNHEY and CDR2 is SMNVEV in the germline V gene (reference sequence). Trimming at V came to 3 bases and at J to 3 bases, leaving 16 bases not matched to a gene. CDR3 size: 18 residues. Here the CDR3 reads CASSFTPPGTEIKETQYF. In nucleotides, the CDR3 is TGTGCCAGCAGTTTTACACCCCCCGGGACAGAAATAAAAGAGACCCAGTACTTC.

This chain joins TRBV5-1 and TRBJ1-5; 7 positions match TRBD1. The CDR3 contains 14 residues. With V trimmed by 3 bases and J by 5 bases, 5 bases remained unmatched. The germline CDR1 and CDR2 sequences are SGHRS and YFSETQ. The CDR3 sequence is CASSSTGSDQPQHF. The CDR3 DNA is TGCGCCAGCAGCTCGACAGGGTCGGATCAGCCCCAGCATTTT.

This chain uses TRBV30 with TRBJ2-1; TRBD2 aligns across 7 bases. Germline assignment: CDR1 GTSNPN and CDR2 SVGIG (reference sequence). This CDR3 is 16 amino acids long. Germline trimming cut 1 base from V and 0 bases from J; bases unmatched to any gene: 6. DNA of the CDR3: TGTGCCTGGAGTGGACAGACTAGCATCTCCTACAATGAGCAGTTCTTC. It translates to CAWSGQTSISYNEQFF.

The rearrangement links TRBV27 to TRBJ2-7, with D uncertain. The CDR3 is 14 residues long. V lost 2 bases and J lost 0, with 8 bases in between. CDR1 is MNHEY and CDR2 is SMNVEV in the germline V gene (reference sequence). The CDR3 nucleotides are TGTGCCAGCAGTTTAAACAGTTACTCCTACGAGCAGTACTTC. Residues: CASSLNSYSYEQYF.

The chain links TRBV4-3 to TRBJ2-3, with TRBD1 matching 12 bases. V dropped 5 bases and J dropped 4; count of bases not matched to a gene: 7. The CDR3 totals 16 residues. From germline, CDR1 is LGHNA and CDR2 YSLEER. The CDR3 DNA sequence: TGCGCCAGCAGCACGGGACAGGGGGCGAGTGCAGATACGCAGTATTTT. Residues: CASSTGQGASADTQYF.

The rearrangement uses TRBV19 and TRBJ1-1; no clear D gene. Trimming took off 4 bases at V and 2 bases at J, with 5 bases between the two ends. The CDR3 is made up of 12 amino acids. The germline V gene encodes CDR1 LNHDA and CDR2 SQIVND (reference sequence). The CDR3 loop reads CASSTGNTEAFF. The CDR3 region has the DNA TGTGCCAGTAGTACAGGTAACACTGAAGCTTTCTTT. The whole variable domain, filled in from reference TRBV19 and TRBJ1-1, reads DGGITQSPKYLFRKEGQNVTLSCEQNLNHDAMYWYRQDPGQGLRLIYYSQIVNDFQKGDIAEGYSVSREKKESFPLTVTSAQKNPTAFYLCASSTGNTEAFFGQGTRLTVV.

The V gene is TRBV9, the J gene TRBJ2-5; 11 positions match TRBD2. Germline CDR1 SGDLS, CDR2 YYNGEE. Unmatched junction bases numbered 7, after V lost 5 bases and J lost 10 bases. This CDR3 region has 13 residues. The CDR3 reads CASSLGLAESQYF. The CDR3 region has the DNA TGTGCCAGCAGTCTGGGACTAGCGGAAAGCCAGTACTTC.

CDR3 DNA sequence: TGCGCCAGCAGCCAAGGTACGGCAGATACGCAGTATTTT. Its protein is CASSQGTADTQYF. The chain uses TRBV4-1 and TRBJ2-3; D remains unclear. The CDR3 is 13 amino acids. The V gene lost 1 base and the J gene lost 4 bases, with 6 bases spanning the gap. The germline V gene has CDR1 MGHRA and CDR2 YSYEKL.

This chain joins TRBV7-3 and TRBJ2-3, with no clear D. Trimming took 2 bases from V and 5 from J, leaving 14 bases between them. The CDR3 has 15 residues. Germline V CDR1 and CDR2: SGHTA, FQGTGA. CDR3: CASSLGPRPGDTQYF. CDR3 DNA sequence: TGTGCCAGCAGCTTAGGGCCCCGACCAGGAGATACGCAGTATTTT.